The 31 T cell receptor beta chains below come from one sample, sequenced in a study of molecular identifiers for immune sequencing clone quantification. One entry per CDR3 protein, called by TCRdb with MiXCR from the PCR reads. The sample yields 250,000 to 350,000 distinct CDR3 sequences, roughly a fifth seen once. The sample taken for sequencing was naive CD8+ T cells from blood, with Jurkat cell RNA spiked in. The subset here: FACS-sorted CD8+CD4-CCR7+CD45RA+ naive T cells. Receptors were obtained from a human donor in good health. Some libraries in this study had Jurkat cell RNA spiked in.

V and J are TRBV7-9 and TRBJ1-5, with TRBD1 matching over 8 bases. The CDR3 contains 13 residues. From germline, CDR1 is SEHNR and CDR2 FQNEAQ (reference sequence). V was pared by 3 bases and J by 9 bases, with 4 bases of the junction left unmatched. CDR3 protein: CASSLGTGGPQHF. CDR3 DNA sequence: TGTGCCAGCAGCTTGGGCACAGGGGGGCCCCAGCATTTT.

This clonotype was detected ten times or more. This rearrangement joins TRBV7-9 to TRBJ1-4; D is unclear. The CDR3 sequence is 15 residues long. V was cut by 4 bases and J by 0 bases, with 9 bases left in between. CDR1 SEHNR and CDR2 FQNEAQ come from the germline V gene (reference sequence). The CDR3 here is CASSSEDSTNEKLFF. The DNA for the CDR3 is TGTGCCAGCAGCTCCGAGGATTCAACTAATGAAAAACTGTTTTTT.

The sample holds many counts of this clonotype. This chain joins TRBV20-1 and TRBJ2-5; D perhaps matches TRBD2 (6 bases). The CDR3 is made up of 17 amino acids. Trimming stripped 4 bases from V and 0 bases from J, with 21 bases between. CDR1 DFQATT and CDR2 SNEGSKA come from the germline V gene (reference sequence). The CDR3 DNA follows: TGCAGTGCTACCCGGGCCCACAGCGGACTAAACCAAGAGACCCAGTACTTC. This codes for CSATRAHSGLNQETQYF.

V and J are TRBV5-1 and TRBJ2-1; 12 nucleotides line up with TRBD1. Germline V CDR1 and CDR2: SGHRS, YFSETQ. V was clipped by 4 bases and J by 10 bases; unmatched bases: 9. The CDR3 is made up of 15 amino acids. The CDR3 reads CASSAGTGGPKEQFF. CDR3 nucleotides: TGCGCCAGCAGCGCTGGGACAGGGGGCCCCAAGGAGCAGTTCTTC.

This clonotype was seen repeatedly, ten times or more. This chain links TRBV4-3 with TRBJ2-3; D unresolved. The V end was cut by 1 base, the J end by 3 bases, with 11 bases between. This CDR3 comprises 15 residues. The germline V gene encodes CDR1 LGHNA and CDR2 YSLEER. Here the CDR3 reads CASSQGTSITDTQYF. Written as DNA, the CDR3 is TGCGCCAGCAGCCAAGGGACCTCTATTACAGATACGCAGTATTTT.

This clonotype occurred a few times. The genes are TRBV10-3 and TRBJ1-5; maybe TRBD1 (6 bases). There are 13 residues in the CDR3. The V and J ends lost 4 bases and 5 bases respectively, with 9 bases between them. CDR1 and CDR2 from the germline V gene are ENHRY and SYGVKD. CDR3 protein: CAISVAGDQPQHF. CDR3 DNA: TGTGCCATCAGTGTTGCAGGGGATCAGCCCCAGCATTTT.

This clonotype showed up many times. The chain has TRBV7-9 and TRBJ2-7; D remains unclear. Germline CDR1 reads SEHNR; CDR2 reads FQNEAQ (reference sequence). There are 12 residues in the CDR3. The V end was cut by 2 bases, the J end by 7 bases, with 9 bases between. The CDR3: CASSLPYSEQYF. The CDR3 nucleotides read TGTGCCAGCAGCTTACCCTACAGTGAGCAGTACTTC.

This clonotype appeared many times. This chain uses TRBV30 with TRBJ2-3; 8 bases line up with TRBD1. The ends lost 5 bases at V and 5 bases at J; junction bases unmatched: 6. Germline V gives CDR1 GTSNPN, CDR2 SVGIG (reference sequence). This CDR3 contains 13 residues. CDR3 DNA: TGTGCCTGGGCCGGACAGGGAATAGATACGCAGTATTTT. Amino acids: CAWAGQGIDTQYF.

This clonotype was recorded many times. This chain joins TRBV24-1 and TRBJ2-2, with unresolved D. The V gene lost 4 bases and the J gene lost 2 bases, with 4 bases spanning the gap. The CDR3 contains 13 residues. Germline V gene sequence: CDR1 KGHDR, CDR2 SFDVKD. The CDR3 coding sequence is TGTGCCACCAGTGAATTTAACACCGGGGAGCTGTTTTTT. Translating it yields CATSEFNTGELFF.

This chain connects TRBV12-3 or TRBV12-4 to TRBJ2-5, with 8 nucleotides matching TRBD1. J lost 5 bases, V lost 5 bases, and 7 bases had no gene match. CDR3 length: 14 residues. CDR3 protein: CASSRQGRKETQYF. The CDR3 coding sequence is TGTGCCAGCAGTCGACAGGGGCGGAAGGAGACCCAGTACTTC.

This clonotype was seen many times. The rearrangement joins TRBV7-9 to TRBJ2-7; D possibly corresponds to TRBD2 (6 bases). Trimming removed 3 bases at V and 2 bases at J, with 11 bases between. The germline V gene encodes CDR1 SEHNR and CDR2 FQNEAQ (reference sequence). There are 14 residues in the CDR3. The CDR3 protein is CASSLGGRTYEQYF. In nucleotides, the CDR3 is TGTGCCAGCAGCTTGGGAGGACGGACCTACGAGCAGTACTTC.

In this sample, this clonotype turned up many times. The rearrangement links TRBV6-2 or TRBV6-3 to TRBJ2-1; D is unclear. Germline values: CDR1 MNHEY, CDR2 SVGEGT. This CDR3 has 16 residues. The V end lost 0 bases, the J end lost 9 bases, and 18 bases lay between the germline ends. CDR3 sequence reads: CASSYSGILTPGEQFF. The CDR3 DNA follows: TGTGCCAGCAGTTACTCAGGGATATTAACACCCGGTGAGCAGTTCTTC.

The V gene is TRBV2, the J gene TRBJ1-2; D is ambiguous. The CDR3 contains 13 residues. V shed 4 bases and J shed 8 bases, with 14 bases lying between them. Germline V gene sequence: CDR1 SNHLY, CDR2 FYNNEI. The CDR3 protein is CASSGLTLGGYTF. The CDR3 nucleotides are TGTGCCAGCAGTGGGTTGACCCTCGGAGGCTACACCTTC.

This clonotype has ten or more counts. The V and J genes are TRBV9 and TRBJ1-1; tentatively, D is TRBD1 (5 bases). Trimming left V 3 bases short and J 5 bases short, with 11 bases between. Per germline, CDR1 SGDLS and CDR2 YYNGEE. There are 13 residues in the CDR3. CDR3 protein: CASSAGGRTEAFF. Here the CDR3 DNA reads TGTGCCAGCAGCGCTGGGGGACGGACTGAAGCTTTCTTT.

With regard to this clonotype: This may arise from a read error, as a much more abundant clone is one base away. The chain is built from TRBV20-1 and TRBJ2-3; 10 bases are a match to TRBD2. This CDR3 region has 15 residues. Germline V CDR1 and CDR2: DFQATT, SNEGSKA (reference sequence). The CDR3 nucleotides are TGCAGTGCTAGATCCCCTAGCGGGAGCGTCGGTACGCGGTATTTT. It translates to CSARSPSGSVGTRYF.

This clonotype showed up many times. The chain employs TRBV7-9 and TRBJ2-1, with 8 bases lining up with TRBD1. The germline gives CDR1 SEHNR, CDR2 FQNEAQ (reference sequence). CDR3 length equals 17 residues. V gave up 2 bases and J gave up 6 bases; unmatched junction bases: 12. The CDR3 nucleotides are TGTGCCAGCAGCTTATTCAGGGGGCTTGGCCCTTCCAATGAGCAGTTCTTC. Amino acids: CASSLFRGLGPSNEQFF. Filled out from reference TRBV7-9 and TRBJ2-1, the complete variable domain reads DTGVSQNPRHKITKRGQNVTFRCDPISEHNRLYWYRQTLGQGPEFLTYFQNEAQLEKSRLLSDRFSAERPKGSFSTLEIQRTEQGDSAMYLCASSLFRGLGPSNEQFFGPGTRLTVL.

This clonotype occurred a few times. The genes are TRBV6-4 and TRBJ1-4, with D tentatively TRBD1 (5 bases). Germline CDR1 MRHNA, CDR2 SNTAGT. This CDR3 region has 15 residues. Trimming left V 5 bases short and J 4 bases short, with 14 bases between. CDR3 sequence reads: CASSPTGTGNEKLFF. The CDR3 nucleotides are TGTGCCAGCAGTCCTACCGGGACCGGTAATGAAAAACTGTTTTTT.

The V and J genes are TRBV27 and TRBJ2-5; TRBD2 matches at 9 bases. Germline V gene data show CDR1 as MNHEY and CDR2 as SMNVEV (reference sequence). This CDR3 region has 17 residues. Trimming at V came to 3 bases and at J to 0 bases, leaving 8 bases not matched to a gene. CDR3 in DNA: TGTGCCAGCAGTTTGATAGCGGGAGCCATGAACCAAGAGACCCAGTACTTC. Its protein product is CASSLIAGAMNQETQYF.

In this sample, this clonotype turned up many times. V gene TRBV5-6 combines with J gene TRBJ1-2; 9 bases match TRBD1. Germline CDR1 and CDR2: SGHDT and YYEEEE. The trim removed 7 bases at V and 12 bases at J, leaving 13 bases unmatched. CDR3 length: 13 amino acids. This CDR3 is CASQQGAIFSDTF. CDR3 bases: TGTGCCAGCCAACAGGGGGCAATCTTTTCGGACACCTTC. The variable domain in full, completed from reference TRBV5-6 and TRBJ1-2, reads DAGVTQSPTHLIKTRGQQVTLRCSPKSGHDTVSWYQQALGQGPQFIFQYYEEEERQRGNFPDRFSGHQFPNYSSELNVNALLLGDSALYLCASQQGAIFSDTFGSGTRLTVV.

This clonotype was observed at least ten times. The rearrangement joins TRBV29-1 to TRBJ2-2; D gene unclear. The V end was cut by 4 bases, the J end by 7 bases, with 10 bases between. This CDR3 has 12 residues. Germline CDR1 and CDR2: SQVTM and ANQGSEA. The CDR3 loop is CSVVGFHGELFF. The CDR3 region has the DNA TGCAGCGTTGTAGGATTTCACGGGGAGCTGTTTTTT.

Ten or more counts support this clonotype. The chain employs TRBV9 and TRBJ2-3; D perhaps matches TRBD2 (6 bases). The CDR3 spans 18 residues. Trimming took 5 bases from V and 0 from J, leaving 22 bases between them. Germline loops: CDR1 SGDLS, CDR2 YYNGEE. CDR3 sequence: CASSREAGFWDSTDTQYF. CDR3 in DNA: TGTGCCAGCAGTCGAGAAGCGGGTTTCTGGGATAGCACAGATACGCAGTATTTT.

At least ten counts were recorded for this clonotype. The chain employs TRBV15 and TRBJ1-5, with unresolved D. The germline V gene has CDR1 LNHNV and CDR2 YYDKDF (reference sequence). Trimming shortened V by 8 bases and J by 5 bases, and 19 bases separated the two germline ends. This CDR3 spans 15 amino acids. CDR3 residues: CATRKAGRAHQPQHF. The CDR3 bases are TGTGCCACCCGCAAGGCAGGCCGGGCTCATCAGCCCCAGCATTTT.

This clonotype was seen many times. The rearrangement joins TRBV7-9 to TRBJ1-1, with D possibly being TRBD1 (5 bases). There are 16 residues in the CDR3. V was clipped by 5 bases and J by 3 bases, with 19 bases between them. CDR1 is SEHNR, CDR2 FQNEAQ, per germline (reference sequence). CDR3 in amino acids: CASSRRDGTPDTEAFF. The CDR3 coding sequence is TGTGCCAGCAGCCGTAGGGACGGCACTCCGGACACTGAAGCTTTCTTT.

This clonotype was observed at least ten times. The chain links TRBV4-3 to TRBJ2-6; maybe TRBD2 (5 bases). The length of the CDR3 is 16 residues. Per germline, CDR1 LGHNA and CDR2 YSLEER. Trimming stripped 2 bases from V and 2 bases from J, with 10 bases between. In nucleotides, the CDR3 is TGCGCCAGCAGCCAACTCGGGGTGACTGGGGCCAACGTCCTGACTTTC. It encodes CASSQLGVTGANVLTF.

This clonotype has at least ten counts. V usage is TRBV27 and J usage is TRBJ1-6; unclear D gene. Germline V gives CDR1 MNHEY, CDR2 SMNVEV (reference sequence). Between the trimmed V and J ends, which lost 3 bases and 7 bases, there was a span of 4 bases. The CDR3 totals 12 residues. For the CDR3, the DNA is TGTGCCAGCAGTTTCCAAAATTCACCCCTCCACTTT. It yields the protein CASSFQNSPLHF.

This clonotype was seen many times. The genes are TRBV19 and TRBJ2-2; 10 bases are shared with TRBD2. This CDR3 has 16 amino acids. CDR1 and CDR2 (germline): LNHDA, SQIVND (reference sequence). J was trimmed by 3 bases and V by 3 bases; bases with no gene match: 4. The CDR3 is CASSILAGGHTGELFF. The DNA of the CDR3 is TGTGCCAGTAGTATCTTAGCGGGAGGCCACACCGGGGAGCTGTTTTTT.

This clonotype was detected ten times or more. This sequence joins TRBV6-2 or TRBV6-3 and TRBJ2-7; D is possibly TRBD2 (5 bases). Trimming pared 8 bases from V and 5 bases from J, leaving 16 bases between. The CDR3 totals 13 residues. Germline V gives CDR1 MNHEY, CDR2 SVGEGT. The CDR3 nucleotides are TGTGCCAGCGTTTCCCGGACTCTCCACGAGCAGTACTTC. It translates to CASVSRTLHEQYF.

The V gene is TRBV25-1, the J gene TRBJ2-5, with D perhaps matching TRBD1 (5 bases). The CDR3 sequence is 15 residues long. Germline V gene lookup returns CDR1 MGHDK and CDR2 SYGVNS. V shed 2 bases and J shed 2 bases, with 12 bases lying between them. The CDR3 region has the DNA TGTGCCAGCAGTGAACTTGGGGCCCAGCAAGAGACCCAGTACTTC. Translation: CASSELGAQQETQYF.

The rearrangement uses TRBV23-1 and TRBJ1-1, with D unclear. TRBV23-1 is given ORF status, its function remaining uncertain. The CDR3 extends over 17 amino acids. The V end was cut by 6 bases, the J end by 7 bases, with 27 bases between. This CDR3 reads CASSQDPYGGQEVEAFF. CDR3 coding DNA: TGCGCCAGCAGCCAAGATCCTTATGGCGGGCAAGAGGTTGAAGCTTTCTTT.

At least ten counts were recorded for this clonotype. The rearrangement links TRBV14 to TRBJ2-3; TRBD2 agrees at 8 bases. The CDR3 extends over 16 amino acids. V was pared by 0 bases and J by 4 bases, with 6 bases of the junction left unmatched. From germline, CDR1 is SGHDN and CDR2 FVKESK. The CDR3 bases are TGTGCCAGCAGCCAAGATTTCGGGACTAGGGCAGATACGCAGTATTTT. This sequence encodes CASSQDFGTRADTQYF.

This clonotype occurred many times. The chain is built from TRBV10-1 and TRBJ2-5, with TRBD1 as a possible D gene (6 bases). Germline CDR1 and CDR2: WNHNN and SYGVQD (reference sequence). V dropped 4 bases and J dropped 1 base, with 13 bases sitting between them. This CDR3 has 15 amino acids. CDR3 in amino acids: CASSGQAGIQETQYF. The DNA of the CDR3 is TGCGCCAGCAGTGGACAGGCCGGGATCCAAGAGACCCAGTACTTC.